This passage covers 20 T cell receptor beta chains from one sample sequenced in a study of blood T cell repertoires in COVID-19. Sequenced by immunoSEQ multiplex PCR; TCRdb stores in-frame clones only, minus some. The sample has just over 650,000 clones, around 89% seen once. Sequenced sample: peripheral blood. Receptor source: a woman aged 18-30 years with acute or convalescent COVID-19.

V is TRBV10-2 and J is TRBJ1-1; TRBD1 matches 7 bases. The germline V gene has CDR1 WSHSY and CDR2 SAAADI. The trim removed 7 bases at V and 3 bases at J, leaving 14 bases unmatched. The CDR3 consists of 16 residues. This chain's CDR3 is CASTRDSNVWDTEAFF. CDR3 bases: TGCGCCAGCACCCGGGACAGCAACGTTTGGGACACTGAAGCTTTCTTT.

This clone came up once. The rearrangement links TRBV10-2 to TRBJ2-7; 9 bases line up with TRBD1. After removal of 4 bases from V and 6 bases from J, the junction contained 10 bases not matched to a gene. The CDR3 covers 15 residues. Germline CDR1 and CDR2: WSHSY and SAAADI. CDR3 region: CASSVRDRVLAEQYF. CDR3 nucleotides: TGCGCCAGCAGTGTCCGGGACAGGGTCCTTGCCGAGCAGTACTTC.

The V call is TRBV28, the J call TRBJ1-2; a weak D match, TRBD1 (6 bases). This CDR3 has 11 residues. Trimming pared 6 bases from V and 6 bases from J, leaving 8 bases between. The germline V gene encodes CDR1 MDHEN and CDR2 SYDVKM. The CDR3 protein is CASSYRDGYTF. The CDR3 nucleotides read TGTGCCAGCAGCTACAGGGATGGCTACACCTTC.

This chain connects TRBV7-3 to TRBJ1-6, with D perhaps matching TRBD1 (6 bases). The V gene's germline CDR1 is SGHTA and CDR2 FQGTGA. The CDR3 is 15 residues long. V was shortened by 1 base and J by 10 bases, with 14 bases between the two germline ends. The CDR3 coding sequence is TGTGCCAGCAGCTTAAGCGGGGGCGATGGGTCACCCCTCCACTTT. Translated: CASSLSGGDGSPLHF.

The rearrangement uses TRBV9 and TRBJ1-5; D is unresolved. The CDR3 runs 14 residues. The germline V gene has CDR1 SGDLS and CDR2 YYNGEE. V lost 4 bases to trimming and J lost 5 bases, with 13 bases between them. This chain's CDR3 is CASSSEDGYQPQHF. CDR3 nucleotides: TGTGCCAGCAGCTCGGAGGACGGGTATCAGCCCCAGCATTTT.

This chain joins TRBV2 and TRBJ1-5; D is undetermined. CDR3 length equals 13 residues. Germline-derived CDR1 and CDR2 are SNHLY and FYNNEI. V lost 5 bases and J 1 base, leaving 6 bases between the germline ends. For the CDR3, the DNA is TGTGCCAGCAGTCCCCCAAGCAATCAGCCCCAGCATTTT. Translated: CASSPPSNQPQHF.

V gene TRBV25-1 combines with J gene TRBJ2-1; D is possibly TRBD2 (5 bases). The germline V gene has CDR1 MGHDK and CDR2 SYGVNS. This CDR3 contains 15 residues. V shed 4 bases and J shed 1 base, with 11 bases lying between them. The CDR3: CASSVYGVSYNEQFF. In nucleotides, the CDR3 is TGTGCCAGCAGTGTTTACGGGGTTTCCTACAATGAGCAGTTCTTC.

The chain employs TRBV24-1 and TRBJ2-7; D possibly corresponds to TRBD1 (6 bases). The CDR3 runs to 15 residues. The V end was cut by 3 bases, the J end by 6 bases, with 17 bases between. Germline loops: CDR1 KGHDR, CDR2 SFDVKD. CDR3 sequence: CATSDGEGVRSEQYF. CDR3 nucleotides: TGTGCCACCAGTGATGGCGAGGGGGTTAGGAGCGAGCAGTACTTC.

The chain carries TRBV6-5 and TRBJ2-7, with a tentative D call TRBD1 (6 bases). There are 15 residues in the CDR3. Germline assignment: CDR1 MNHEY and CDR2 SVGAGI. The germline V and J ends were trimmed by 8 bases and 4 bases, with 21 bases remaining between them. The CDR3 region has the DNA TGTGCCAGCTCATCACGCCCGCCACAGGGTTACGAGCAGTACTTC. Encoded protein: CASSSRPPQGYEQYF.

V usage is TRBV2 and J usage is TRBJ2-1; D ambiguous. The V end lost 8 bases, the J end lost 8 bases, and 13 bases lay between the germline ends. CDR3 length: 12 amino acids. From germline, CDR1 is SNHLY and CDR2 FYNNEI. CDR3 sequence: CASRVAGYEQFF. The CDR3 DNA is TGTGCCAGCCGGGTAGCTGGCTATGAGCAGTTCTTC.

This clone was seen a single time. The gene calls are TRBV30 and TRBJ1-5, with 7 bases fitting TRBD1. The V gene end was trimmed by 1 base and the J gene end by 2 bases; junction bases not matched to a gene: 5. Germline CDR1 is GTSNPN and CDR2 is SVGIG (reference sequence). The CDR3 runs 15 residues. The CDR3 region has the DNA TGTGCCTGGAGTGGGACAGGAGCAGGCAATCAGCCCCAGCATTTT. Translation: CAWSGTGAGNQPQHF.

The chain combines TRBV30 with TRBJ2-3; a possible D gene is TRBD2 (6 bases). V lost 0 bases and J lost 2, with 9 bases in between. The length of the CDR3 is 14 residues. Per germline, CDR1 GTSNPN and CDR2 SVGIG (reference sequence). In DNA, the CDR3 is TGTGCCTGGAGTGTGGGGGGTACCACAGATACGCAGTATTTT. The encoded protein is CAWSVGGTTDTQYF.

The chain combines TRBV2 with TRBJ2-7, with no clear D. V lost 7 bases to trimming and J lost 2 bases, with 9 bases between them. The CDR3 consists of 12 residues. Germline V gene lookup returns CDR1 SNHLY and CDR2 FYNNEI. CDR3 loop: CASTLETYEQYF. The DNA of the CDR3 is TGTGCCAGCACCCTAGAGACCTACGAGCAGTACTTC.

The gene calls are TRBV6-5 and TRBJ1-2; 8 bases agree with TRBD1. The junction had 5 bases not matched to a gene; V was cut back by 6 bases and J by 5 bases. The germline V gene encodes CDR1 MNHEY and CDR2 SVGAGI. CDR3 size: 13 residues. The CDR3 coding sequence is TGTGCCAGCAGCGCAGGGGGCGGATATGGCTACACCTTC. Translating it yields CASSAGGGYGYTF.

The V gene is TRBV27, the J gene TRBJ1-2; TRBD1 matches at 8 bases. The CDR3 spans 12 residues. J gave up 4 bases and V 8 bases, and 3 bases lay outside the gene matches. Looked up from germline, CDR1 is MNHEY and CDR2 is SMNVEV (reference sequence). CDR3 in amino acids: CASWTGIYGYTF. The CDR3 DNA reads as TGTGCCAGCTGGACAGGGATCTATGGCTACACCTTC.

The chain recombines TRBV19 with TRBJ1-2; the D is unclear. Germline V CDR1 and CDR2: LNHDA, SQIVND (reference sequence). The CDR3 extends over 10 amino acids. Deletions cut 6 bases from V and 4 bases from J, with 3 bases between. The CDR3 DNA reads TGTGCCAGTAGCGGCTATGGCTACACCTTC. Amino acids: CASSGYGYTF.

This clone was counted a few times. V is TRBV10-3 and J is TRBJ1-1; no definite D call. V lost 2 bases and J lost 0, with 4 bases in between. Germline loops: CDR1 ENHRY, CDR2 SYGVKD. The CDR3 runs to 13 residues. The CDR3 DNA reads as TGTGCCATCAGTGAGGAGGTGAACACTGAAGCTTTCTTT. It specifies CAISEEVNTEAFF.

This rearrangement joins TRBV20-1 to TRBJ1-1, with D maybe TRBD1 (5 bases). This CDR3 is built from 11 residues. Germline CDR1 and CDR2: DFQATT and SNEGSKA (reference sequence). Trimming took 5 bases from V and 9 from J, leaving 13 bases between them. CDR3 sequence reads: CSAPDSPKAFF. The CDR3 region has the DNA TGCAGTGCTCCTGACAGTCCAAAAGCTTTCTTT.

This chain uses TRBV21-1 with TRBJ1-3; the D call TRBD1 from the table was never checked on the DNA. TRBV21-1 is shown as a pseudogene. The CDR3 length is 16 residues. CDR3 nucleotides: TGTGCCAGCAGCAATTTAGACAACCAACAAGGAAACACCATATATTTT. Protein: CASSNLDNQQGNTIYF.

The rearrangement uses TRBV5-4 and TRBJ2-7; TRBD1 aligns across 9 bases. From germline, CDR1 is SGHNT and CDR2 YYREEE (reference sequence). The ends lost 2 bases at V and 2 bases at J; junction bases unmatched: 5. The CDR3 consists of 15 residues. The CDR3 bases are TGTGCCAGCAGCTTCCCACAGGGGGCCACCTACGAGCAGTACTTC. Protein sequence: CASSFPQGATYEQYF.